These T cell receptor beta chains were read from a single sample in a study of blood T cell repertoires in COVID-19. The assay was immunoSEQ multiplex PCR, and TCRdb's table has in-frame clones only and misses some. The sample carries some 390,000 clones, around 87% recorded once. The sample comprised peripheral blood. These receptors were collected from a woman in her sixties with COVID-19, enrolled during active disease. Each CDR3 is given without its conserved first and last residue. Where a row states a size, it is once, few, many or the class of an expanded clone; other rows omit it.

v_gene,abundance,j_gene,CDR3aa
TRBV7-3,-,TRBJ1-3,ASSVAAGVGNTIY
TRBV29-1,-,TRBJ1-1,SVGEGRQTGTTEAF
TRBV6-5,-,TRBJ2-7,ASRASGGLGHEQY
TRBV28,-,TRBJ1-5,ASSLSFPVNQPQH
TRBV19,-,TRBJ1-1,ASSIGRGRTAF
TRBV18,-,TRBJ1-1,ASSLAGTVNTEAF
TRBV7-9,-,TRBJ1-3,ASSFSRGPGNTIY
TRBV28,-,TRBJ1-5,ASSLMERQH
TRBV9,-,TRBJ2-5,ASSVAPSGASETQY
TRBV27,-,TRBJ2-7,ASSSDSYEQY
TRBV3-1/TRBV3-2,-,TRBJ2-7,ASSHAAGRFSYEQY
TRBV6-5,few,TRBJ1-1,ASSLRRPMNTEAF
TRBV19,-,TRBJ1-5,ASRSRTGNQPQH
TRBV9,-,TRBJ2-3,ASSVGNSGTDTQY
TRBV5-5,-,TRBJ1-4,ASSSQGQFKKLF
TRBV11-2,-,TRBJ1-4,ASSPDRVSEKLF
TRBV7-9,-,TRBJ1-5,ASSLGGDSFSNQPQH
TRBV6-2/TRBV6-3,-,TRBJ1-3,ASSYGTGVGNTIY